Below, 30 T cell receptor beta chains from the same sample are listed, as sequenced in a study of CD8+ T cells in alopecia areata. Treatment here: oral pan-JAK inhibitor, 5-10 mg twice daily. cDNA serving as the sequencing template came from extracted, reverse transcribed RNA. Some clones are missing from TCRdb's copy, which holds only in-frame ones; the method was immunoSEQ multiplex PCR. There are roughly 200,000 clones in the sample; about 40% occur only once, and over 2.5% lies in the top ten. The sequenced sample was CD4+ T cells sorted from blood, obtained at approximately week 36, from a patient treated with tofacitinib. The receptors originated from a human donor with alopecia areata.

This clone was counted many times. The chain carries TRBV19 and TRBJ2-4; D may match TRBD1 or TRBD2 (5 bases each). The germline V gene encodes CDR1 LNHDA and CDR2 SQIVND (reference sequence). Trimming stripped 0 bases from V and 9 bases from J, with 12 bases between. The CDR3 length is 14 residues. CDR3 residues: CASSIEPGSPIQYF. CDR3 sequence (DNA): TGTGCCAGTAGTATAGAACCAGGGAGCCCCATTCAGTACTTC.

This rearrangement joins TRBV6-5 to TRBJ1-2; 7 bases are a match to TRBD1. There are 13 residues in the CDR3. Per the germline V gene, CDR1 is MNHEY and CDR2 is SVGAGI. The J segment lost 8 bases and the V segment lost 7 bases, leaving 10 bases of the junction unmatched. CDR3 sequence reads: CASTPRGVRGYTF. DNA of the CDR3: TGTGCCAGCACTCCCAGGGGGGTACGGGGCTACACCTTC.

The V gene is TRBV5-1, the J gene TRBJ2-2; the D gene is possibly TRBD1 (6 bases). Germline V gene data show CDR1 as SGHRS and CDR2 as YFSETQ. There are 14 residues in the CDR3. Deletions cut 4 bases from V and 2 bases from J, with 9 bases between. In DNA form, the CDR3 reads TGCGCCAGCAGCCGGGACATCAACACCGGGGAGCTGTTTTTT. Translating gives CASSRDINTGELFF.

This chain connects TRBV6-1 to TRBJ2-7, with D hard to call. V gave up 3 bases and J gave up 3 bases, with 3 bases separating them. Germline V gene data show CDR1 as MNHNS and CDR2 as SASEGT. CDR3 length: 11 residues. The DNA for the CDR3 is TGTGCCAGCAGTGAGAACTACGAGCAGTACTTC. This encodes CASSENYEQYF.

The chain employs TRBV18 and TRBJ1-2, with 8 bases lining up with TRBD1. CDR1 is KGHSH, CDR2 LQKENI, per germline. The CDR3 has 15 amino acids. The J segment lost 3 bases and the V segment lost 1 base, leaving 4 bases of the junction unmatched. Here the CDR3 DNA reads TGTGCCAGCTCACCACTTCAGGGGGCGGACTATGGCTACACCTTC. This encodes CASSPLQGADYGYTF.

This clone was detected only a few times. V usage is TRBV5-8 and J usage is TRBJ2-6; D unclear. This CDR3 comprises 15 residues. The V gene lost 0 bases and the J gene lost 2 bases, with 6 bases spanning the gap. The germline gives CDR1 SGHTS, CDR2 YDEGEE. The CDR3 coding sequence is TGTGCCAGCAGCTTGGGAGTAACTGGGGCCAACGTCCTGACTTTC. Residues: CASSLGVTGANVLTF.

This chain joins TRBV4-2 and TRBJ2-6; 8 bases align to TRBD1. Germline assignment: CDR1 LGHNA and CDR2 YNFKEQ. This CDR3 comprises 17 residues. The J segment lost 0 bases and the V segment lost 4 bases, leaving 5 bases of the junction unmatched. CDR3 region: CASSPGQGSSGANVLTF. Written as DNA, the CDR3 is TGTGCCAGCAGCCCCGGACAGGGCAGCTCTGGGGCCAACGTCCTGACTTTC.

This clone was observed a single time. The rearrangement joins TRBV7-2 to TRBJ2-7; 7 nucleotides match TRBD2. V lost 7 bases and J lost 4; bases outside the gene matches: 13. Germline-derived CDR1 and CDR2 are SGHTA and FQGNSA. This CDR3 spans 15 amino acids. The DNA of the CDR3 is TGTGCCAGCATCCCTGGGGGGGGAGGGAATTACGAGCAGTACTTC. It yields the protein CASIPGGGGNYEQYF.

The chain has TRBV30 and TRBJ1-2, with TRBD1 as a possible D gene (5 bases). V lost 5 bases, J lost 4 bases, and 14 bases lay in between. CDR1 and CDR2 from the germline V gene are GTSNPN and SVGIG (reference sequence). The CDR3 spans 13 residues. DNA of the CDR3: TGTGCCTGGTCCAGGGCGATGAGCTATGGCTACACCTTC. Protein sequence: CAWSRAMSYGYTF.

This clone was counted only a few times. V is TRBV18 and J is TRBJ2-2, with D possibly matching TRBD1 (6 bases). This CDR3 region has 17 residues. Trimming left V 0 bases short and J 2 bases short, with 13 bases between. Looked up from germline, CDR1 is KGHSH and CDR2 is LQKENI. DNA for the CDR3: TGTGCCAGCTCACCACCGGGCAGGGGCACCAACACCGGGGAGCTGTTTTTT. This translates into CASSPPGRGTNTGELFF.

There are a few counts of this clone. J is TRBJ2-7 and V is TRBV14; no clear D gene. The CDR3 runs to 12 residues. Germline V gene lookup returns CDR1 SGHDN and CDR2 FVKESK. V shed 4 bases and J shed 6 bases, with 10 bases lying between them. CDR3 protein: CASSPRATEQYF. CDR3 nucleotide sequence: TGTGCCAGCAGCCCCCGTGCCACCGAGCAGTACTTC. Based on the CDR3 plus reference TRBV14 and TRBJ2-7, the full variable domain is EAGVTQFPSHSVIEKGQTVTLRCDPISGHDNLYWYRRVMGKEIKFLLHFVKESKQDESGMPNNRFLAERTGGTYSTLKVQPAELEDSGVYFCASSPRATEQYFGPGTRLTVT.

This clone was recorded once. V usage is TRBV13 and J usage is TRBJ2-5, with D tentatively TRBD1 (6 bases). V shed 5 bases and J shed 7 bases, with 11 bases lying between them. There are 12 residues in the CDR3. Germline-derived CDR1 and CDR2 are PRHDT and FYEKMQ (reference sequence). The CDR3 here is CASSVLGGTQYF. The CDR3 DNA reads TGTGCCAGCAGCGTCCTAGGGGGGACCCAGTACTTC.

V gene TRBV7-2 combines with J gene TRBJ1-1; 8 positions match TRBD1. This CDR3 has 14 residues. With 5 bases clipped from V and 7 bases from J, the junction kept 9 bases outside the gene matches. The germline CDR1 and CDR2 sequences are SGHTA and FQGNSA. The CDR3 spells CASSPDRGLVEAFF. The CDR3 region has the DNA TGTGCCAGCAGCCCCGACAGGGGATTGGTTGAAGCTTTCTTT. Complete variable domain (other parts from reference TRBV7-2 and TRBJ1-1): GAGVSQSPSNKVTEKGKDVELRCDPISGHTALYWYRQSLGQGLEFLIYFQGNSAPDKSGLPSDRFSAERTGGSVSTLTIQRTQQEDSAVYLCASSPDRGLVEAFFGQGTRLTVV.

CDR3 nucleotides: TGCGCCAGCAGCCCCGGAAGAGGATTGAACACTGAAGCTTTCTTT. Translated, it gives CASSPGRGLNTEAFF. The chain joins TRBV5-1 to TRBJ1-1; D gene ambiguous. Germline-derived CDR1 and CDR2 are SGHRS and YFSETQ. With 4 bases removed from V and 0 bases from J, the gap between germline ends came to 13 bases. The CDR3 sequence is 15 residues long.

This clone was observed many times. The chain carries TRBV5-6 and TRBJ1-1; no reliable D call. Trimming cost V 4 bases and J 4 bases, with 8 bases left between them. CDR3 size: 12 residues. Per germline, CDR1 SGHDT and CDR2 YYEEEE. CDR3 nucleotides: TGTGCCAGCAGCGTGAGAGTCACTGAAGCTTTCTTT. Translation: CASSVRVTEAFF.

This clone was seen a handful of times. This sequence joins TRBV18 and TRBJ2-3, with 7 bases fitting TRBD1. The CDR3 has 13 amino acids. CDR1 is KGHSH, CDR2 LQKENI, per germline. The V segment lost 6 bases and the J segment 5 bases; nucleotides outside the gene matches: 5. The CDR3 spells CASSSTGKDTQYF. The CDR3 DNA sequence: TGTGCCAGCTCGTCGACAGGGAAAGATACGCAGTATTTT.

The chain uses TRBV15 and TRBJ2-5; D not resolved. The CDR3 is made up of 15 amino acids. In germline, CDR1 is LNHNV, CDR2 YYDKDF (reference sequence). Trimming stripped 1 base from V and 1 base from J, with 10 bases between. The CDR3 coding sequence is TGTGCCACCAGCAGAGTCAACAGTGCCCAAGAGACCCAGTACTTC. Protein product: CATSRVNSAQETQYF. Full variable domain (rest looked up from reference TRBV15 and TRBJ2-5): DAMVIQNPRYQVTQFGKPVTLSCSQTLNHNVMYWYQQKSSQAPKLLFHYYDKDFNNEADTPDNFQSRRPNTSFCFLDIRSPGLGDTAMYLCATSRVNSAQETQYFGPGTRLLVL.

The chain couples TRBV6-5 to TRBJ2-1; maybe TRBD2 (6 bases). The CDR3 is 15 amino acids. Germline assignment: CDR1 MNHEY and CDR2 SVGAGI. Deletions cut 6 bases from V and 7 bases from J, with 19 bases between. In nucleotides, the CDR3 is TGTGCCAGCAGCAGGGACTCCGGGACCAAGAATGAGCAGTTCTTC. Encoded protein: CASSRDSGTKNEQFF.

The chain employs TRBV5-1 and TRBJ2-5; tentatively, D is TRBD2 (6 bases). Trimming took off 2 bases at V and 1 base at J, with 15 bases between the two ends. The CDR3 loop spans 16 amino acids. Germline assignment: CDR1 SGHRS and CDR2 YFSETQ. CDR3 DNA sequence: TGCGCCAGCAGCTTAGGGTTTAGCGGACCCCAAGAGACCCAGTACTTC. This codes for CASSLGFSGPQETQYF.

This clone came up a few times. The chain combines TRBV5-1 with TRBJ2-7; D could derive from TRBD1 or TRBD2 (5 bases each). This CDR3 contains 13 residues. The ends were cut back, 6 bases at V and 5 bases at J, with 15 bases in the middle. Germline assignment: CDR1 SGHRS and CDR2 YFSETQ. The CDR3 DNA reads TGCGCCAGCAAGTACCCAGGGACGCACGAGCAGTACTTC. It specifies CASKYPGTHEQYF.

The chain uses TRBV30 and TRBJ1-1, with D maybe TRBD1 (5 bases). This CDR3 spans 14 amino acids. V was clipped by 5 bases and J by 0 bases, with 13 bases between them. CDR1 is GTSNPN and CDR2 is SVGIG in the germline V gene (reference sequence). CDR3 protein: CAWSTRGLNTEAFF. The CDR3 nucleotides are TGTGCCTGGTCCACCCGGGGGTTGAACACTGAAGCTTTCTTT.

This chain connects TRBV23-1 to TRBJ2-5, with unresolved D. TRBV23-1 is sorted into the ORF group, with uncertain function. The CDR3 has 12 residues. Trimming shortened V by 0 bases and J by 5 bases, and 4 bases separated the two germline ends. The CDR3 spells CASSQSRETQYF. CDR3 DNA sequence: TGCGCCAGCAGTCAATCGCGTGAGACCCAGTACTTC.

The chain recombines TRBV18 with TRBJ2-1, with unresolved D. Trimming pared 0 bases from V and 6 bases from J, leaving 6 bases between. This CDR3 has 13 residues. Germline V gives CDR1 KGHSH, CDR2 LQKENI. CDR3 DNA sequence: TGTGCCAGCTCACCACCGCTCAGCAATGAGCAGTTCTTC. Protein product: CASSPPLSNEQFF.

The chain links TRBV7-2 to TRBJ2-7; D gene uncertain. This CDR3 region has 12 residues. Trimming took off 7 bases at V and 3 bases at J, with 10 bases between the two ends. Germline lookup yields CDR1 SGHTA and CDR2 FQGNSA. The CDR3 sequence: CASNPSGYEQYF. The CDR3 DNA sequence: TGTGCCAGCAATCCCTCCGGCTACGAGCAGTACTTC.

V is TRBV30 and J is TRBJ2-7; D not resolved. This CDR3 comprises 12 residues. V was cut by 2 bases and J by 7 bases, with 12 bases left in between. Per the germline V gene, CDR1 is GTSNPN and CDR2 is SVGIG (reference sequence). The CDR3 DNA is TGTGCCTGGAGTCCCGACACGAGGGAGCAGTACTTC. Protein: CAWSPDTREQYF.

This clone came up a few times. This chain links TRBV15 with TRBJ1-2; possible D gene TRBD1, 5 bases. This CDR3 is built from 15 residues. The V end lost 0 bases, the J end lost 7 bases, and 15 bases lay between the germline ends. Germline values: CDR1 LNHNV, CDR2 YYDKDF (reference sequence). DNA of the CDR3: TGTGCCACCAGCAGAGATCGACCGACAAGGGGTGGCTACACCTTC. Residues: CATSRDRPTRGGYTF.

This sequence joins TRBV5-4 and TRBJ2-3; no firm D call. Looked up from germline, CDR1 is SGHNT and CDR2 is YYREEE (reference sequence). The V end lost 0 bases, the J end lost 2 bases, and 7 bases lay between the germline ends. This CDR3 region has 14 residues. DNA of the CDR3: TGTGCCAGCAGCTTGGACACCTTCACAGATACGCAGTATTTT. Translated: CASSLDTFTDTQYF. The entire variable domain, with the rest obtained from reference TRBV5-4 and TRBJ2-3, is as follows: ETGVTQSPTHLIKTRGQQVTLRCSSQSGHNTVSWYQQALGQGPQFIFQYYREEENGRGNFPPRFSGLQFPNYSSELNVNALELDDSALYLCASSLDTFTDTQYFGPGTRLTVL.

Comment on this clone: The sample holds other DNA sequences that translate to the same CDR3. The chain combines TRBV30 with TRBJ2-1; D perhaps matches TRBD2 (5 bases). Trimming took off 1 base at V and 7 bases at J, with 5 bases between the two ends. The germline V gene has CDR1 GTSNPN and CDR2 SVGIG (reference sequence). The length of the CDR3 is 11 residues. In DNA, the CDR3 is TGTGCCTGGAGTGGCGGGAATGAGCAGTTCTTC. This encodes CAWSGGNEQFF.

A few counts support this clone. The chain recombines TRBV7-4 with TRBJ2-7, with no clear D. The V gene lost 0 bases and the J gene lost 6 bases, with 12 bases spanning the gap. Germline V lookup: CDR1 SGHVT, CDR2 SQSDAQ. This CDR3 spans 14 amino acids. The DNA for the CDR3 is TGTGCCAGCAGCTTAGCGGGAAATTCCATCGAGCAGTACTTC. Protein sequence: CASSLAGNSIEQYF.

The chain carries TRBV5-1 and TRBJ2-1, with a weak D call TRBD2 (6 bases). V lost 0 bases to trimming and J lost 0 bases, with 7 bases between them. This CDR3 has 15 amino acids. Germline-derived CDR1 and CDR2 are SGHRS and YFSETQ. The CDR3: CASSLVGSSYNEQFF. CDR3 nucleotide sequence: TGCGCCAGCAGCTTGGTCGGGAGCTCCTACAATGAGCAGTTCTTC.